This TCR beta chain was profiled in a study of control samples from healthy donors and cancer patients. The CDR3 loop spans 14 amino acids. Germline CDR1 SGHNT, CDR2 YYREEE (reference sequence). The V end lost 7 bases, the J end lost 4 bases, and 18 bases lay between the germline ends. Profiled with immunoSEQ multiplex PCR; TCRdb holds only in-frame clones, not every one. The data contain some 44,000 clones, roughly three quarters of them singletons. The chain uses TRBV5-4 and TRBJ2-7; D is possibly TRBD1 (6 bases). The sample consisted of formalin-fixed, paraffin-embedded tissue. This receptor was taken from a male donor with melanoma. CDR3 DNA: TGTGCCAGCGCCTTACGGGGACAAGGTTACGAGCAGTACTTC. Translated: CASALRGQGYEQYF.